The 7 T cell receptor beta chains listed next were all sequenced from one sample in a study of blood T cell repertoires in COVID-19. Some clones are missing from TCRdb's copy, which holds only in-frame ones; the method was immunoSEQ multiplex PCR. The data show hundreds of thousands of clones, with around 83% seen just once and around 0.98% held by the top ten. The sample taken for sequencing was peripheral blood. The receptor set was obtained from a man in his forties with acute or convalescent COVID-19.

The chain joins TRBV6-5 to TRBJ2-7; 9 nucleotides agree with TRBD1. Trimming removed 8 bases from V and 6 bases from J; junction bases left unmatched: 8. The germline CDR1 and CDR2 sequences are MNHEY and SVGAGI. The CDR3 runs to 13 residues. CDR3 loop: CASRSTGGVEQYF. CDR3 sequence (DNA): TGTGCCAGCCGTTCTACAGGGGGCGTCGAGCAGTACTTC.

A word on this clone: Other DNA sequences in the sample encode the same CDR3. The chain uses TRBV9 and TRBJ1-1; no firm D call. V gave up 0 bases and J gave up 5 bases, with 8 bases separating them. The germline V gene encodes CDR1 SGDLS and CDR2 YYNGEE. This CDR3 has 13 amino acids. CDR3: CASSVGGRTEAFF. CDR3 DNA sequence: TGTGCCAGCAGCGTAGGCGGGAGAACTGAAGCTTTCTTT.

A remark on this clone: Mismatch with germline at one junction end may stem from a read error. The chain carries TRBV5-1 and TRBJ2-2; D possibly corresponds to TRBD1 (5 bases). CDR3 length: 15 amino acids. CDR1 SGHRS and CDR2 YFSETQ come from the germline V gene. The CDR3 DNA sequence: TGCGCCAGCAGCTTGATATCAGGGAACCCCGGGGAGCTGTTTTTT. This gives the protein CASSLISGNPGELFF.

The chain couples TRBV7-3 to TRBJ2-2, with 9 bases identical to TRBD1. The germline CDR1 and CDR2 sequences are SGHTA and FQGTGA. The CDR3 totals 17 residues. V gave up 4 bases and J gave up 5 bases; unmatched junction bases: 11. CDR3 nucleotide sequence: TGTGCCAGCAGCTCCCCCCCGGGACAGGGTATGACCGGGGAGCTGTTTTTT. Protein: CASSSPPGQGMTGELFF.

This clone was counted only a few times. The chain is built from TRBV30 and TRBJ1-4, with D tentatively TRBD1 (5 bases). Trimming left V 0 bases short and J 3 bases short, with 11 bases between. Germline V gene data show CDR1 as GTSNPN and CDR2 as SVGIG (reference sequence). The CDR3 totals 15 residues. The CDR3 bases are TGTGCCTGGAGTGTTCGGAGGGGATCTAATGAAAAACTGTTTTTT. Its protein product is CAWSVRRGSNEKLFF.

The CDR3 nucleotides are TGTGCCAGCAGTTTAAAGGGGACAGGGGGCTACGAGCAGTACTTC. This translates into CASSLKGTGGYEQYF. The rearrangement uses TRBV2 and TRBJ2-7, with 11 bases lining up with TRBD1. Germline V gene sequence: CDR1 SNHLY, CDR2 FYNNEI. CDR3 length: 15 amino acids. The ends lost 5 bases at V and 3 bases at J; junction bases unmatched: 6.

The V and J genes are TRBV27 and TRBJ2-1; D is ambiguous. The CDR3 extends over 15 amino acids. Germline V gene data show CDR1 as MNHEY and CDR2 as SMNVEV (reference sequence). V gave up 5 bases and J gave up 4 bases, with 15 bases separating them. This chain's CDR3 is CASSPRRANYNEQFF. CDR3 nucleotides: TGTGCCAGCAGTCCGAGAAGAGCCAATTACAATGAGCAGTTCTTC.